This TCR beta chain originates from a study of CD8+CD57+ T cells in acquired aplastic anemia. Across the whole study: DNA from sorted CD4+ and CD8+ cells averaged roughly 3.2 ug. Healthy donors yielded 9.5 million to 11 million CD4+ cell reads on average. Study-wide findings and caveats: In common between the patients and the controls were some 29 CD8+ CDR3 sequences. The study found no significant CD8+ Simpson's diversity difference between patients and controls.

This clonotype was seen ten or more times. Antigen specificity is unknown. The germline CDR1 and CDR2 sequences are SNHLY and FYNNEI. With 4 bases removed from V and 4 bases from J, the gap between germline ends came to 14 bases. The CDR3 loop spans 15 amino acids. Profiling that covered TCR beta VDJ and CDR3 relied on genomic DNA as its template. TCRdb re-called the reads with MiXCR, one entry per CDR3 protein. The sample yields just over 400,000 distinct CDR3 sequences, 60% to 80% seen once. The chain employs TRBV2 and TRBJ2-1; the D gene is possibly TRBD1 (6 bases). The sample comprised sorted CD4+, CD8+, or CD8+CD57+ T cells (not recorded which) from PBMCs. The sequence was collected from a human donor in good health, serving as a control. The CDR3 reads CASSVNGGMYNEQFF. The CDR3 DNA sequence: TGTGCCAGCAGTGTGAATGGGGGCATGTACAATGAGCAGTTCTTC.